This record covers a single T cell receptor beta chain. This sample is drawn from a study of cytotoxic CD8 clonotypes in ibrutinib-treated CLL. Study background: After a median around 12 months on treatment (6 to 36), response samples were drawn.

Method: immunoSEQ multiplex PCR; TCRdb's copy keeps in-frame clones and lacks some. The sample contains around 2,900 clones, 80% to 85% of which appear only once. Per the germline V gene, CDR1 is SGHDN and CDR2 is FVKESK. CDR3 length equals 16 residues. V lost 4 bases to trimming and J lost 5 bases; unmatched junction nucleotides: 7. This clonotype was obtained from a human donor with chronic lymphocytic leukemia. V is TRBV14 and J is TRBJ2-3, with 12 bases matching TRBD2. Sequenced here: PBMCs, sampled before ibrutinib treatment. CDR3 amino acids: CASSRQLAGGEDTQYF. As DNA, the CDR3 is TGTGCCAGCAGCCGCCAACTAGCGGGGGGTGAAGATACGCAGTATTTT.